These 12 T cell receptor beta chains originate from one sample sequenced in a study of blood T cells in healthy people across ages. Using a J-beta primer mix together with a sample-barcoded 5' primer, a second PCR was run for roughly 6 to 11 cycles. Each CDR3 protein is one row after TCRdb ran MiXCR on the 5' RACE reads. The sample carries hundreds of thousands of distinct CDR3 sequences, 52% recorded once. Sequenced input: blood. The receptor set was obtained from a woman of 80 years or more in good health.

The chain couples TRBV2 to TRBJ2-4; 8 bases are shared with TRBD2. Matching the DNA end better, TRBJ2-7 makes the J call doubtful. The CDR3 sequence is 13 residues long. The germline CDR1 and CDR2 sequences are SNHLY and FYNNEI. CDR3 residues: CAEQGLETHEQYF. For the CDR3, the DNA is TGTGCCGAACAGGGACTAGAGACCCACGAGCAGTACTTC.

This clonotype was counted at least ten times. The rearrangement links TRBV25-1 to TRBJ2-3, with 9 bases that match TRBD2. The CDR3 sequence is 17 residues long. With V trimmed by 2 bases and J by 6 bases, 12 bases remained unmatched. CDR1 and CDR2 from the germline V gene are MGHDK and SYGVNS. In DNA, the CDR3 is TGTGCCAGCAGTGAACCCCAGGCGGGGGGGCCATCGGATACGCAGTATTTT. Amino acid sequence: CASSEPQAGGPSDTQYF. Variable domain in full (rest from reference TRBV25-1 and TRBJ2-3): EADIYQTPRYLVIGTGKKITLECSQTMGHDKMYWYQQDPGMELHLIHYSYGVNSTEKGDLSSESTVSRIRTEHFPLTLESARPSHTSQYLCASSEPQAGGPSDTQYFGPGTRLTVL.

The gene calls are TRBV12-3 or TRBV12-4 and TRBJ2-1; 9 bases fit TRBD2. The CDR3 loop spans 15 amino acids. J gave up 2 bases and V 4 bases, and 3 bases lay outside the gene matches. The CDR3: CASSSREGAYNEQFF. The CDR3 nucleotides are TGTGCCAGCAGTTCGCGGGAGGGGGCCTACAATGAGCAGTTCTTC.

This clonotype was seen at least ten times. The rearrangement joins TRBV28 to TRBJ1-1; D call uncertain. CDR3 length equals 12 residues. Looked up from germline, CDR1 is MDHEN and CDR2 is SYDVKM. V lost 3 bases, J lost 4 bases, and 6 bases lay in between. For the CDR3, the DNA is TGTGCCAGCAGTTTTCGTGGCACTGAAGCTTTCTTT. Translating it yields CASSFRGTEAFF.

The chain links TRBV12-3 or TRBV12-4 to TRBJ2-5, with a possible D match to TRBD2 (6 bases). Trimming stripped 6 bases from V and 1 base from J, with 12 bases between. This CDR3 comprises 14 residues. The CDR3 region is CASRLISGQETQYF. DNA of the CDR3: TGTGCCAGCAGATTGATTAGCGGCCAAGAGACCCAGTACTTC.

About this clonotype itself: Germline is not matched at one junction end, which may reflect a read error. The chain couples TRBV7-9 to TRBJ2-3; 10 nucleotides match TRBD1. The germline V gene has CDR1 SEHNR and CDR2 FQNEAQ (reference sequence). The CDR3 runs 13 residues. The CDR3 is CAGRQGAADTQYF. The CDR3 DNA reads as TGTGCCGGCAGACAGGGGGCCGCAGATACGCAGTATTTT. The whole variable domain, remainder taken from reference TRBV7-9 and TRBJ2-3, is DTGVSQNPRHKITKRGQNVTFRCDPISEHNRLYWYRQTLGQGPEFLTYFQNEAQLEKSRLLSDRFSAERPKGSFSTLEIQRTEQGDSAMYLCAGRQGAADTQYFGPGTRLTVL.

This chain connects TRBV10-3 to TRBJ1-1; D is unclear. V lost 5 bases, J lost 4 bases, and 11 bases lay in between. The CDR3 covers 13 residues. Germline assignment: CDR1 ENHRY and CDR2 SYGVKD. The CDR3 reads CAISKTTGTEAFF. The CDR3 DNA is TGTGCCATCAGTAAAACGACCGGCACTGAAGCTTTCTTT.

This clonotype came up many times. The rearrangement joins TRBV29-1 to TRBJ2-7; D is tentatively TRBD1 or TRBD2 (5 bases each). Germline lookup yields CDR1 SQVTM and CDR2 ANQGSEA. This CDR3 has 16 amino acids. The V and J ends lost 3 bases and 0 bases respectively, with 18 bases between them. CDR3 DNA sequence: TGCAGCGTTGACGGTTTAAGGGACGCGAGCTCCTACGAGCAGTACTTC. Its protein product is CSVDGLRDASSYEQYF.

The chain uses TRBV9 and TRBJ2-5; D gene unclear. V lost 6 bases and J lost 1, with 10 bases in between. Looked up from germline, CDR1 is SGDLS and CDR2 is YYNGEE. The CDR3 has 13 residues. Written as DNA, the CDR3 is TGTGCCAGCAATGGCGGTAGCCAAGAGACCCAGTACTTC. Translated, it gives CASNGGSQETQYF.

In its sample, this clonotype was seen once. This sequence may be a read error, since a much larger clone differs from it by one base. The chain recombines TRBV29-1 with TRBJ2-3; the D gene is possibly TRBD2 (5 bases). Germline CDR1 SQVTM, CDR2 ANQGSEA. The CDR3 is 11 residues long. The CDR3 coding sequence is TGCAGCGCGGAGGAGCTAGATACGCGGTATTTT. It is translated as CSAEELDTRYF.

The chain joins TRBV12-3 or TRBV12-4 to TRBJ2-3; TRBD2 matches at 10 bases. This CDR3 region has 15 residues. The V gene end was trimmed by 6 bases and the J gene end by 6 bases; junction bases not matched to a gene: 9. CDR3 bases: TGTGCCAGCAGCCCTCAGCGGGGGGGAGGGGATACGCAGTATTTT. It specifies CASSPQRGGGDTQYF.

The count of this clonotype is one. The V and J genes are TRBV5-1 and TRBJ1-2; D is ambiguous. The CDR3 is 15 amino acids. V was clipped by 0 bases and J by 1 base, with 10 bases between them. Looked up from germline, CDR1 is SGHRS and CDR2 is YFSETQ. The CDR3 loop reads CASSLGQDVNYGYTF. For the CDR3, the DNA is TGCGCCAGCAGCTTGGGGCAGGACGTTAACTATGGCTACACCTTC.